Below, one T cell receptor (beta chain) is given with its context. Antigen: not known. This entry is derived from a study of cytomegalovirus exposure and HLA in healthy donors. Broader study findings: Most of the CMV-associated TCR beta chains (in a later analysis) appeared to be HLA-restricted. The Asian-associated ancestry cluster reportedly had fewer N-insertions than the 666-donor mean in a later analysis. There were three CMV-associated chains whose specificity for CMV antigens was confirmed in vitro.

PCR used 60 Vbeta primers and 13 Jbeta primers. The repertoire was sequenced with immunoSEQ multiplex PCR; TCRdb's copy has only in-frame clones and lacks some. Of more than 95,000 clones in the sample, roughly 80% were seen once. The origin of this receptor is a man aged 18 to 30 in good health and CMV-seropositive. The sequenced sample consisted of PBMCs.

This chain's CDR3 is CASSLGKTAALHF. The CDR3 nucleotides read TGTGCCAGCAGCTTGGGGAAGACAGCTGCCCTCCACTTT. The chain links TRBV5-6 to TRBJ1-6, with TRBD1 as a possible D gene (5 bases). CDR3 length: 13 residues. CDR1 is SGHDT and CDR2 is YYEEEE in the germline V gene. Trimming left V 0 bases short and J 14 bases short, with 12 bases between.